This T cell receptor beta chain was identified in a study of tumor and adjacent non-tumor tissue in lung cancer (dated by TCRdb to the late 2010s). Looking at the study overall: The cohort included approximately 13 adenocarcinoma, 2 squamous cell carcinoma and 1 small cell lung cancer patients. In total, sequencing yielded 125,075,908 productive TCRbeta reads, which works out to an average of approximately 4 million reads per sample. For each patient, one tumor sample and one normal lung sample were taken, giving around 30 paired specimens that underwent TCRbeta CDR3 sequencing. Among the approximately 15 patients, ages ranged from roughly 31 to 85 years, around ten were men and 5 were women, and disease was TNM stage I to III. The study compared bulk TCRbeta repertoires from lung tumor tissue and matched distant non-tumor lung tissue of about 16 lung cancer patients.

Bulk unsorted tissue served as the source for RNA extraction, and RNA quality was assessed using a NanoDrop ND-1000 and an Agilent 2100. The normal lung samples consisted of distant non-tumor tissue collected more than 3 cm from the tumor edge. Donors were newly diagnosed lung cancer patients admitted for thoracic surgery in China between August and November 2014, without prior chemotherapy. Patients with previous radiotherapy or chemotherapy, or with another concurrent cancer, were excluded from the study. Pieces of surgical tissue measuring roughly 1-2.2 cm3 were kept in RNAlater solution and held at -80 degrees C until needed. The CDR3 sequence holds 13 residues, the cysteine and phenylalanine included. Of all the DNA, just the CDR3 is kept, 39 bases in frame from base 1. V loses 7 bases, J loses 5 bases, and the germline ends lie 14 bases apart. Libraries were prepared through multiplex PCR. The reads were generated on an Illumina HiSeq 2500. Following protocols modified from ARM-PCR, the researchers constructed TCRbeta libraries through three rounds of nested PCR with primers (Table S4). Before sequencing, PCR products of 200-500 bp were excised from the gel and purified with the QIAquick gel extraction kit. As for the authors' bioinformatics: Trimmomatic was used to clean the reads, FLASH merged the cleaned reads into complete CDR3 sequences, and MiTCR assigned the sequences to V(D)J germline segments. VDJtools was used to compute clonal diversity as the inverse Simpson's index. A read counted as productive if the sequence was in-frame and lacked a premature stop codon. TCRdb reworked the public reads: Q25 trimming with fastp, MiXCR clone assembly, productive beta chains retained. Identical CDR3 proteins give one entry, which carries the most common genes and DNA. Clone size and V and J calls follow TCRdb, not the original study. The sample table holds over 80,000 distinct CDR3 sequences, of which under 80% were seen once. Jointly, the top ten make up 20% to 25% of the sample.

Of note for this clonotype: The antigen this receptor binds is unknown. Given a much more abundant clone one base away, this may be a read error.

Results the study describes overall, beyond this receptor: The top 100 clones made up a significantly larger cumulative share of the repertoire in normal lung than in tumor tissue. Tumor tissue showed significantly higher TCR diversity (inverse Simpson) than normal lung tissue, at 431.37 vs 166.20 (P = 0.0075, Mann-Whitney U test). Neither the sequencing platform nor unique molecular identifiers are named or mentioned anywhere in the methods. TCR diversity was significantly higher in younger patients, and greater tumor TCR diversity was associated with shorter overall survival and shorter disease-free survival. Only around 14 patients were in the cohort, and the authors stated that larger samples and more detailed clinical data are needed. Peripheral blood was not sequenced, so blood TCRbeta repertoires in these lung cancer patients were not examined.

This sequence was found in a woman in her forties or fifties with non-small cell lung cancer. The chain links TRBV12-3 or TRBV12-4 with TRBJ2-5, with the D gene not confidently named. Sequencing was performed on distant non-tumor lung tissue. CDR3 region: CASTLPGRETQYF. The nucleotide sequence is TGTGCCAGCACCCTACCTGGCCGGGAGACCCAGTACTTC.